The rows below give T cell receptor beta chains drawn from one sample of a study of blood T cell repertoires in COVID-19. The assay was immunoSEQ multiplex PCR, and TCRdb's table has in-frame clones only and misses some. The sample consists of about 400,000 clones, 88% of them appearing once. The material sequenced was PBMCs or T cells enriched from blood (not recorded which). The source of these receptors is a middle-aged woman with acute COVID-19. The CDR3 runs from the conserved cysteine through the conserved F or W. The order of the fields is J gene, D gene, V gene, clone size, CDR3 protein, CDR3 DNA. A D gene is named only where the DNA matches it firmly. Size is stated for part of the rows, as once, few or many counts, or as a class when the clone is expanded.

>TRBJ1-6|.|TRBV30|.
CARSPSPNSPLHF
TGTGCCCGTAGCCCAAGCCCGAATTCACCCCTCCACTTT
>TRBJ2-7|.|TRBV27|.
CASSLFVRSYEQYF
TGTGCCAGCAGTTTATTTGTCAGATCCTACGAGCAGTACTTC
>TRBJ1-1|TRBD1|TRBV30|.
CAWSGQGDTEAFF
TGTGCCTGGAGTGGACAGGGGGACACTGAAGCTTTCTTT
>TRBJ1-2|TRBD1|TRBV24-1|.
CATSDPRQGSDGYTF
TGTGCCACCAGTGACCCACGACAGGGTAGTGATGGCTACACCTTC
>TRBJ2-6|TRBD1|TRBV7-2|once
CASSPRGLRAGANVLTF
TGTGCCAGCAGCCCAAGGGGGCTACGAGCTGGGGCCAACGTCCTGACTTTC
>TRBJ2-7|TRBD1|TRBV5-4|many
CASSHRQGSYEQYF
TGTGCCAGCAGCCATAGACAGGGTTCTTACGAGCAGTACTTC
>TRBJ2-5|.|TRBV18|.
CASSPGAPGTQETQYF
TGTGCCAGCTCACCTGGGGCCCCTGGGACACAAGAGACCCAGTACTTC
>TRBJ1-6|.|TRBV25-1|.
CASSEFGGRSYNSPLHF
TGTGCCAGCAGTGAATTCGGGGGGCGGTCCTATAATTCACCCCTCCACTTT
>TRBJ2-7|.|TRBV29-1|.
CSVAGNHNEQYF
TGCAGCGTTGCAGGAAATCACAACGAGCAGTACTTC
>TRBJ1-2|.|TRBV30|.
CAWSVTLRTGYTF
TGTGCCTGGAGTGTCACCCTAAGAACCGGCTACACCTTC
>TRBJ1-4|.|TRBV27|.
CASSLVGIPGEKLFF
TGTGCCAGCAGTTTAGTCGGGATCCCGGGGGAAAAACTGTTTTTT